The present TCR beta chain was sequenced within a study of blood T cell repertoires in COVID-19. The overall study: The samples span acute and convalescent COVID-19 from the United States, Italy and Spain. Sources were T cells, B-cell-depleted T cells, or PBMCs; the material itself was cDNA or gDNA.

Unmatched junction bases numbered 3, after V lost 2 bases and J lost 2 bases. Germline CDR1 and CDR2: SGDLS and YYNGEE. CDR3 size: 16 residues. Generated by immunoSEQ multiplex PCR, the TCRdb table keeps only in-frame clones and is missing some. The sample has 300,000 to 400,000 clones, 70% to 90% seen once. The receptor was derived from a human donor in a cohort sampled during active COVID-19. V usage is TRBV9 and J usage is TRBJ2-3; 12 positions match TRBD2. The sequenced sample was peripheral blood. CDR3 protein: CASSVGLAGFTDTQYF. In nucleotides, the CDR3 is TGTGCCAGCAGCGTCGGACTAGCGGGGTTCACAGATACGCAGTATTTT.